The clone carrying this T cell receptor beta chain was detected only a few times. Each CDR3 protein gets one entry after TCRdb re-called the 5' RACE reads with MiXCR. The data show tens of thousands of distinct CDR3 sequences, around 7.8% seen once. This specimen comes from a study of spatial heterogeneity in lung cancer. Time point indicated: sample taken at primary tumor resection. The CDR3 spans 13 residues. The germline gives CDR1 MDHEN, CDR2 SYDVKM. V was trimmed by 6 bases and J by 7 bases, leaving 13 bases between them. Sequences were derived from PBMCs, sampled at surgery. This sequence originates from a male donor with early-stage non-small cell lung cancer. The V gene is TRBV28, the J gene TRBJ1-5, with D possibly being TRBD1 (6 bases). As DNA, the CDR3 is TGTGCCAGCAGCCTCAAAACAGGGCAGCCCCAGCATTTT. It yields the protein CASSLKTGQPQHF. Filled out from reference TRBV28 and TRBJ1-5, the complete variable domain reads DVKVTQSSRYLVKRTGEKVFLECVQDMDHENMFWYRQDPGLGLRLIYFSYDVKMKEKGDIPEGYSVSREKKERFSLILESASTNQTSMYLCASSLKTGQPQHFGDGTRLSIL.